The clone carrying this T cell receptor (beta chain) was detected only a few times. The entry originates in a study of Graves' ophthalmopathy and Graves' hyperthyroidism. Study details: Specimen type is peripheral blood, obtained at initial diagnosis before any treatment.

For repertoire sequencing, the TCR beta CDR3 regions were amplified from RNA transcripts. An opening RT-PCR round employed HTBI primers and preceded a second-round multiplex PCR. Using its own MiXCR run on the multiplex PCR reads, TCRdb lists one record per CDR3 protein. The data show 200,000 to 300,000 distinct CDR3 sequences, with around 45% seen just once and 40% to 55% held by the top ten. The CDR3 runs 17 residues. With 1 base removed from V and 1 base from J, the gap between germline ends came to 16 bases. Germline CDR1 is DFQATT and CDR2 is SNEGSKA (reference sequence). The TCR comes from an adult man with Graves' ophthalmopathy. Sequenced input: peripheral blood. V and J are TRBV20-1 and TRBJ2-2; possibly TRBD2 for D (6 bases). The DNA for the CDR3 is TGCAGTGCTAGAGCCCCCGCACTAGCCGGGAACACCGGGGAGCTGTTTTTT. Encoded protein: CSARAPALAGNTGELFF.